These 27 T cell receptor beta chains were all obtained from the same sample, sequenced in a study of graft-versus-host responses after intestinal transplantation. These TCRs are of unknown antigen specificity. Libraries were prepared by immunoSEQ multiplex PCR; TCRdb keeps only in-frame clonotypes and omits some of them. The sample yields 40,000 to 45,000 clones, 85% to 95% seen once. Here the sequenced sample was unstimulated CD8+ T cells sorted from spleen or lymph node cells, taken before transplant. The receptor source for this set is a human donor who was the organ donor for an intestinal transplant.

The genes are TRBV19 and TRBJ2-7; 7 nucleotides match TRBD2. V lost 5 bases and J lost 0; bases outside the gene matches: 4. CDR1 LNHDA and CDR2 SQIVND come from the germline V gene (reference sequence). The CDR3 is 14 amino acids. As DNA, the CDR3 is TGTGCCAGTAGTGCGGGACTATCCTCCTACGAGCAGTACTTC. Residues: CASSAGLSSYEQYF.

The V call is TRBV19, the J call TRBJ2-3, with D hard to call. Germline assignment: CDR1 LNHDA and CDR2 SQIVND (reference sequence). The CDR3 length is 13 residues. Trimming removed 8 bases from V and 1 base from J, with 10 bases in between. CDR3 sequence reads: CASAHPGTDTQYF. The CDR3 nucleotides read TGTGCCAGTGCCCACCCAGGCACAGATACGCAGTATTTT.

The chain uses TRBV11-2 and TRBJ2-7; 7 positions agree with TRBD1. Germline V lookup: CDR1 SGHAT, CDR2 FQNNGV. CDR3 length: 12 residues. V lost 5 bases to trimming and J lost 6 bases; unmatched junction nucleotides: 4. The CDR3 region is CASSSGQVEQYF. The CDR3 nucleotides read TGTGCCAGCAGCAGTGGACAGGTCGAGCAGTACTTC.

The chain is built from TRBV4-1 and TRBJ2-2; D is uncertain. V was shortened by 3 bases and J by 0 bases, with 8 bases between the two germline ends. The CDR3 extends over 15 amino acids. The germline CDR1 and CDR2 sequences are MGHRA and YSYEKL. CDR3 DNA sequence: TGCGCCAGCAGCCAGGGGTCCGCGAACACCGGGGAGCTGTTTTTT. This gives the protein CASSQGSANTGELFF.

The CDR3 DNA is TGTGCTAGTGGTTTGCCATTGGGACGGGAAATCTATGGCTACACCTTC. As protein: CASGLPLGREIYGYTF. The chain employs TRBV12-5 and TRBJ1-2; D might be TRBD1 (5 bases). The germline V gene has CDR1 LGHNT and CDR2 FRNRAP. Trimming pared 2 bases from V and 4 bases from J, leaving 17 bases between. CDR3 length: 16 residues.

This chain joins TRBV27 and TRBJ2-7, with 10 bases fitting TRBD2. Germline CDR1 is MNHEY and CDR2 is SMNVEV (reference sequence). With 4 bases clipped from V and 4 bases from J, the junction kept 4 bases outside the gene matches. The CDR3 contains 14 residues. CDR3 sequence: CASSSRTSGYEQYF. The CDR3 DNA reads TGTGCCAGCAGTTCTCGGACTAGCGGTTACGAGCAGTACTTC.

Notes on this clone: At one end, the junction sequence differs from germline, possibly due to a read error. The chain links TRBV10-2 to TRBJ2-6; D call uncertain. Looked up from germline, CDR1 is WSHSY and CDR2 is SAAADI. This CDR3 has 18 amino acids. The chain's CDR3 is CASSGIATSNKSGQRPDF. The CDR3 bases are TGCGCCAGCAGTGGAATAGCCACTTCTAACAAGTCGGGCCAACGTCCTGACTTC.

The rearrangement joins TRBV11-2 to TRBJ2-2, with unresolved D. Trimming took 4 bases from V and 5 from J, leaving 5 bases between them. There are 12 residues in the CDR3. The germline CDR1 and CDR2 sequences are SGHAT and FQNNGV. This CDR3 reads CASSSLTGELFF. The DNA for the CDR3 is TGTGCCAGCAGCTCATTGACCGGGGAGCTGTTTTTT.

The J gene is TRBJ2-7, the V gene TRBV27; perhaps D is TRBD1 or TRBD2 (6 bases each). V dropped 0 bases and J dropped 3 bases, with 18 bases sitting between them. The CDR3 length is 17 residues. Germline CDR1 is MNHEY and CDR2 is SMNVEV (reference sequence). The CDR3, as DNA: TGTGCCAGCAGTTTATCCGGGGGCAACATATTCCTCTACGAGCAGTACTTC. Protein: CASSLSGGNIFLYEQYF.

This rearrangement joins TRBV7-8 to TRBJ2-1; TRBD2 matches at 11 bases. This CDR3 has 19 amino acids. V was pared by 1 base and J by 0 bases, with 8 bases of the junction left unmatched. Germline CDR1 is SGHVS and CDR2 is FQNEAQ. The CDR3 nucleotides are TGTGCCAGCAGCTTAGGTCCTAGCGGGGGGACGAGCTCCTACAATGAGCAGTTCTTC. Encoded protein: CASSLGPSGGTSSYNEQFF.

The chain is built from TRBV7-9 and TRBJ2-5; D unclear. This CDR3 contains 16 residues. V gave up 1 base and J gave up 1 base, with 13 bases separating them. The germline V gene encodes CDR1 SEHNR and CDR2 FQNEAQ (reference sequence). The CDR3 DNA follows: TGTGCCAGCAGCTTAGTAAGTGTGTACTCCCAAGAGACCCAGTACTTC. Translated, it gives CASSLVSVYSQETQYF.

The CDR3: CASSTTGLDGYTF. In DNA, the CDR3 is TGCGCCAGCAGCACGACAGGGCTGGATGGCTACACCTTC. This rearrangement joins TRBV5-1 to TRBJ1-2; 7 nucleotides align to TRBD1. Trimming at V came to 4 bases and at J to 6 bases, leaving 6 bases not matched to a gene. The CDR3 loop spans 13 amino acids. Germline CDR1 and CDR2: SGHRS and YFSETQ. The full variable domain, in which reference TRBV5-1 and TRBJ1-2 provide the parts outside the CDR3, is KAGVTQTPRYLIKTRGQQVTLSCSPISGHRSVSWYQQTPGQGLQFLFEYFSETQRNKGNFPGRFSGRQFSNSRSEMNVSTLELGDSALYLCASSTTGLDGYTFGSGTRLTVV.

The chain joins TRBV4-1 to TRBJ2-2, with 8 bases lining up with TRBD2. Germline CDR1 reads MGHRA; CDR2 reads YSYEKL. V lost 1 base and J lost 6; bases outside the gene matches: 4. The CDR3 sequence is 15 residues long. In DNA, the CDR3 is TGCGCCAGCAGCCAAGTCGGGGGGGCCGCCGGGGAGCTGTTTTTT. Translating gives CASSQVGGAAGELFF.

This chain connects TRBV4-1 to TRBJ1-2; 8 nucleotides agree with TRBD1. Germline lookup yields CDR1 MGHRA and CDR2 YSYEKL. The junction had 9 bases not matched to a gene; V was cut back by 4 bases and J by 2 bases. There are 16 residues in the CDR3. The CDR3 DNA is TGCGCCAGCAGCCTCCTTAAGGACAGGGCGAACTATGGCTACACCTTC. Translating gives CASSLLKDRANYGYTF.

The chain has TRBV6-5 and TRBJ1-6, with 8 bases aligning to TRBD1. The CDR3 consists of 14 residues. Trimming at V came to 0 bases and at J to 9 bases, leaving 1 base not matched to a gene. CDR1 is MNHEY and CDR2 is SVGAGI in the germline V gene. CDR3 region: CASSYSTGGSPLHF. The DNA of the CDR3 is TGTGCCAGCAGTTACTCTACAGGGGGTTCACCCCTCCACTTT.

This rearrangement joins TRBV7-2 to TRBJ2-7; D might be TRBD1 (5 bases). CDR3 length: 15 residues. The germline V and J ends were trimmed by 2 bases and 4 bases, with 15 bases remaining between them. Germline V CDR1 and CDR2: SGHTA, FQGNSA. CDR3 sequence reads: CASSLWAQGHYEQYF. The CDR3 coding sequence is TGTGCCAGCAGCTTATGGGCGCAGGGCCATTACGAGCAGTACTTC. Full variable domain (missing parts from reference TRBV7-2 and TRBJ2-7): GAGVSQSPSNKVTEKGKDVELRCDPISGHTALYWYRQSLGQGLEFLIYFQGNSAPDKSGLPSDRFSAERTGGSVSTLTIQRTQQEDSAVYLCASSLWAQGHYEQYFGPGTRLTVT.

The chain joins TRBV19 to TRBJ2-3, with 10 bases matching TRBD2. This CDR3 comprises 20 residues. Germline V CDR1 and CDR2: LNHDA, SQIVND (reference sequence). Trimming at V came to 2 bases and at J to 0 bases, leaving 14 bases not matched to a gene. The CDR3, as DNA: TGTGCCAGTAGTATATCTCCCCAGCGGGGGGGCTATACGAGCACAGATACGCAGTATTTT. This sequence encodes CASSISPQRGGYTSTDTQYF.

The gene calls are TRBV7-9 and TRBJ2-7; 7 nucleotides line up with TRBD2. V shed 5 bases, J shed 4 bases, and the junction held 14 bases outside the gene matches. This CDR3 has 16 amino acids. The V gene's germline CDR1 is SEHNR and CDR2 FQNEAQ (reference sequence). This chain's CDR3 is CASSAPWGTKLYEQYF. The CDR3 region has the DNA TGTGCCAGCAGCGCCCCGTGGGGGACTAAGCTATACGAGCAGTACTTC.

The chain uses TRBV5-8 and TRBJ1-2; D is undetermined. Per the germline V gene, CDR1 is SGHTS and CDR2 is YDEGEE. Between the trimmed V and J ends, which lost 7 bases and 7 bases, there was a span of 8 bases. CDR3 length equals 10 residues. CDR3 protein: CASSPFGYTF. DNA for the CDR3: TGTGCCAGCTCCCCCTTTGGCTACACCTTC.

The rearrangement joins TRBV15 to TRBJ2-5; no clear D gene. V lost 1 base to trimming and J lost 4 bases, with 7 bases between them. The CDR3 is 13 amino acids. The germline CDR1 and CDR2 sequences are LNHNV and YYDKDF (reference sequence). CDR3 residues: CATSRAWAETQYF. CDR3 nucleotides: TGTGCCACCAGCAGAGCCTGGGCAGAGACCCAGTACTTC.

This clone was detected only once. No conserved phenylalanine or tryptophan is present at the end of the CDR3, so a read error is the likely explanation. The DNA is left out, because the CDR3 cannot be placed on it with certainty; the CDR3 is given as TCRdb lists it. The V call is TRBV7-8, the J call TRBJ1-2. In germline, CDR1 is SGHVS, CDR2 FQNEAQ. Inclusive of both ends, the CDR3 amounts to 9 amino acids. The chain's CDR3 is CASSLVKGA.

This clone was seen a few times. This chain uses TRBV9 with TRBJ1-3; TRBD1 might be the D (5 bases). V lost 0 bases, J lost 3 bases, and 19 bases lay in between. Germline loops: CDR1 SGDLS, CDR2 YYNGEE. The CDR3 length is 18 residues. In DNA, the CDR3 is TGTGCCAGCAGCGTAGCTAATCGGGGCGAAGTAGGTGGAAACACCATATATTTT. This gives the protein CASSVANRGEVGGNTIYF.

This sequence joins TRBV7-3 and TRBJ2-1, with TRBD2 matching 12 bases. From germline, CDR1 is SGHTA and CDR2 FQGTGA. J gave up 7 bases and V 5 bases, and 9 bases lay outside the gene matches. The CDR3 has 16 residues. The CDR3 sequence is CASSAFLAGGPNEQFF. CDR3 in DNA: TGTGCCAGCAGCGCGTTTCTAGCGGGGGGGCCAAATGAGCAGTTCTTC.

This chain joins TRBV6-5 and TRBJ2-3; D not certain. The CDR3 loop spans 14 amino acids. The V and J ends lost 7 bases and 2 bases respectively, with 13 bases between them. The V gene's germline CDR1 is MNHEY and CDR2 SVGAGI. CDR3 in amino acids: CASKAQSYTDTQYF. CDR3 coding DNA: TGTGCCAGCAAAGCACAAAGCTACACAGATACGCAGTATTTT.

The rearrangement uses TRBV4-1 and TRBJ1-6; maybe TRBD1 (5 bases). CDR1 is MGHRA, CDR2 YSYEKL, per germline. Between the trimmed V and J ends, which lost 0 bases and 1 base, there was a span of 19 bases. This CDR3 is built from 20 residues. CDR3 DNA sequence: TGCGCCAGCAGCCAAGATGCACCGGGGGGAATTGGGTCCTATAATTCACCCCTCCACTTT. It yields the protein CASSQDAPGGIGSYNSPLHF.

The V and J genes are TRBV4-1 and TRBJ2-7; no reliable D call. The ends were cut back, 1 base at V and 4 bases at J, with 11 bases in the middle. CDR3 length: 14 amino acids. Germline assignment: CDR1 MGHRA and CDR2 YSYEKL. This chain's CDR3 is CASSQGSIGYEQYF. CDR3 in DNA: TGCGCCAGCAGCCAAGGCAGTATCGGATACGAGCAGTACTTC.

As to this clone: Its ends do not fully match the called genes, so a read error is possible. The CDR3 region is CASSEGHEQFF. As DNA, the CDR3 is TGTGCTAGCAGCGAGGGCCATGAGCAGTTCTTC. The V and J genes are TRBV7-7 and TRBJ2-1, with a tentative D call TRBD2 (5 bases). Germline-derived CDR1 and CDR2 are SSHAT and FNYEAQ (reference sequence). The CDR3 loop spans 11 amino acids.